Given below is one T cell receptor (beta chain) in context. This clone was recorded only once. This clone's antigen is unknown. The record has no base qualities; no much larger clone is one base away. The data derive from a study of blood T cell repertoires in COVID-19 (dated by TCRdb to about 2020). Study-wide context: Samples covering the acute and convalescent phases of COVID-19 were provided by collaborators in the United States, Italy and Spain. The samples were drawn from the first 160 participants of the ongoing ImmuneRACE study and from 1,200 or so subjects provided by 6 global collaborators. Where available, HLA class I and class II types were taken from metadata supplied by the sample provider and were not determined by assay-based typing. Sample metadata almost always included a de-identified subject ID, COVID-19 status, age in years and sex. The prospective study material was composed of cDNA or gDNA derived from T cells, B-cell-depleted T cells, or PBMCs. The repertoires were made available in a free public database intended to serve as a resource for research on the immune response to SARS-CoV-2. Deeply sampled blood TCRbeta repertoires from subjects exposed to, actively infected with, or recovered from COVID-19 were included in the dataset. On the study overall, not on this receptor specifically: Clinical and demographic metadata were provided uncurated, with the amount varying by source and participant.

The germline V gene yields MNHEY for CDR1 and SVGAGI for CDR2. From the cysteine up to the phenylalanine, the CDR3 has a length of 16 residues. Only the CDR3 region is kept as DNA, spanning 48 bases read in frame from base 1. The junction carries 19 bases between V and J, which are trimmed by 2 bases and 5 bases respectively. Whole blood was collected in K2EDTA tubes by collaborating institutions according to the institutions' own protocols. For TCRbeta analysis, collaborators shipped samples as frozen whole blood, isolated PBMCs, or DNA extracted from either of those sample types. The immunoSEQ Assay, a bias-controlled multiplex PCR, was used to amplify TCRbeta CDR3 regions from genomic DNA. Regarding the original processing steps: Within the assay, amplification of reference gene primers was used to estimate how many nucleated cells each sample contained. Sequence reads were collapsed and filtered to measure the absolute abundance of every unique TCRbeta CDR3 rearrangement. For each sample, productive Simpson clonality was calculated as the square root of Simpson's diversity index over productive rearrangements. The table was pulled from immuneACCESS by TCRdb, which kept in-frame rearrangements only. Such tables lose some clones; where checked, under half of the loss comes from unresolved V genes, and the rest has no known cause. V and J calls and clone size follow that table, whereas D and trimming were derived from the DNA. This sample is represented by some 46,000 clones; around 80% of them were singletons. Roughly 6% of the sample comes from the top ten.

The specimen sequenced was peripheral blood. The chain is assembled from TRBV6-5 and TRBJ2-7, and perhaps TRBD1 as D gene, on 5 matching bases. This TCR was recovered from a woman aged 80 or over with acute or convalescent COVID-19. In nucleotides, the sequence is TGTGCCAGCAGTTACACCCCAAGGGGCGCTTGGGACGAGCAGTACTTC. Its protein product is CASSYTPRGAWDEQYF.